What follows are 8 T cell receptor beta chains derived from one specimen sequenced in a study of T-cell memory formation after mild COVID-19. TCRdb fed the 5' RACE reads into MiXCR, producing one record per CDR3 protein. Of roughly 100,000 distinct CDR3 sequences in the sample, over 12% were seen once. Sequencing was carried out using PBMCs or a T cell subset sorted from them (not recorded which). The origin of the receptors is a man between 18 and 29 years old who had mild COVID-19 (a few samples of this study predate the infection). Cell type and time point are not known.

This clonotype was observed a few times. In DNA, the CDR3 is TGTGCCACCAGCAGCTCCGGTACAGGGCTCAATCAGCCCCAGCATTTT. This sequence encodes CATSSSGTGLNQPQHF. The chain combines TRBV15 with TRBJ1-5; maybe TRBD1 (6 bases). The V end lost 3 bases, the J end lost 3 bases, and 15 bases lay between the germline ends. The V gene's germline CDR1 is LNHNV and CDR2 YYDKDF (reference sequence). The CDR3 is made up of 16 amino acids.

CDR3 protein: CASSWSGGSGNTIYF. As DNA, the CDR3 is TGTGCCAGCAGCTGGAGCGGTGGCTCTGGAAACACCATATATTTT. The V and J genes are TRBV6-5 and TRBJ1-3; D uncertain. Germline CDR1 MNHEY, CDR2 SVGAGI. Trimming shortened V by 6 bases and J by 0 bases, and 12 bases separated the two germline ends. The CDR3 totals 15 residues.

This chain links TRBV11-2 with TRBJ2-2; 14 nucleotides match TRBD2. V lost 6 bases to trimming and J lost 1 base; unmatched junction nucleotides: 7. The germline V gene has CDR1 SGHAT and CDR2 FQNNGV. The CDR3 runs to 18 residues. Here the CDR3 reads CASRQTGTSGRNTGELFF. As DNA, the CDR3 is TGTGCCAGCAGGCAGACAGGGACTAGCGGGAGGAACACCGGGGAGCTGTTTTTT.

V is TRBV11-2 and J is TRBJ1-1; 10 bases fit TRBD1. This CDR3 region has 15 residues. The germline V gene encodes CDR1 SGHAT and CDR2 FQNNGV. The V and J ends lost 5 bases and 5 bases, in that order; junction bases with no gene match: 8. The CDR3 sequence is CASSTSTGGSTEAFF. In DNA form, the CDR3 reads TGTGCCAGCAGCACCTCGACAGGGGGCTCGACTGAAGCTTTCTTT.

This clonotype has just a few counts. The rearrangement uses TRBV2 and TRBJ2-3; D remains unclear. This CDR3 has 12 residues. Germline V gene data show CDR1 as SNHLY and CDR2 as FYNNEI. V lost 9 bases to trimming and J lost 2 bases, with 9 bases between them. The CDR3 loop is CASLDYTDTQYF. The CDR3 DNA follows: TGTGCCAGTTTAGATTACACAGATACGCAGTATTTT.

This chain connects TRBV4-1 to TRBJ2-7; D uncertain. The germline V and J ends were trimmed by 1 base and 4 bases, with 8 bases remaining between them. CDR3 size: 13 residues. The V gene's germline CDR1 is MGHRA and CDR2 YSYEKL. CDR3 sequence reads: CASSQGVWYEQYF. The CDR3, as DNA: TGCGCCAGCAGCCAAGGGGTATGGTACGAGCAGTACTTC.

The chain employs TRBV4-1 and TRBJ2-7; 8 bases map to TRBD1. With V trimmed by 1 base and J by 4 bases, 9 bases remained unmatched. The CDR3 length is 16 residues. Germline assignment: CDR1 MGHRA and CDR2 YSYEKL. Here the CDR3 reads CASSQVTRTGIYEQYF. The CDR3 DNA reads as TGCGCCAGCAGCCAAGTTACACGGACAGGGATATACGAGCAGTACTTC.

This clonotype was observed a few times. V and J are TRBV27 and TRBJ2-3; perhaps D is TRBD1 or TRBD2 (5 bases each). The germline V gene has CDR1 MNHEY and CDR2 SMNVEV (reference sequence). V was pared by 2 bases and J by 6 bases, with 12 bases between. The CDR3 totals 14 residues. The CDR3 sequence is CASSLMGPSDTQYF. In DNA, the CDR3 is TGTGCCAGCAGTTTAATGGGACCTTCGGATACGCAGTATTTT.